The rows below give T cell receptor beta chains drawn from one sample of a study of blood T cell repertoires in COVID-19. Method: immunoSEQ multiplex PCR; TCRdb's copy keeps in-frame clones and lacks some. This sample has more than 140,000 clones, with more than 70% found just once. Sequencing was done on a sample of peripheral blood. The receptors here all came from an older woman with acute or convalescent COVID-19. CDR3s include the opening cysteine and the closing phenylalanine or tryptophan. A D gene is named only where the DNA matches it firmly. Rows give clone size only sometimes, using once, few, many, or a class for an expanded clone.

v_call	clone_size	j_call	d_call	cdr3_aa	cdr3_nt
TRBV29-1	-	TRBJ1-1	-	CSASLVGDSTEAFF	TGCAGCGCAAGCCTCGTAGGGGACTCTACTGAAGCTTTCTTT
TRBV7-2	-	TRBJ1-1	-	CASSPGAGFTEAFF	TGTGCCAGCAGCCCAGGGGCAGGGTTCACTGAAGCTTTCTTT
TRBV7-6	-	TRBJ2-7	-	CASSLSQGGFYEQYF	TGTGCCAGCAGCTTGTCCCAGGGGGGATTCTACGAGCAGTACTTC
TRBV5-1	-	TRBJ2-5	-	CASSLVQGKTQYF	TGCGCCAGCAGCTTGGTTCAGGGAAAGACCCAGTACTTC
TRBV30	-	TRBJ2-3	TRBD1	CAWQEGAPTDTQYF	TGTGCCTGGCAAGAGGGGGCCCCCACAGATACGCAGTATTTT
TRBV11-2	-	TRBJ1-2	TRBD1	CASSLVGGQGGYTF	TGTGCCAGCAGCTTAGTAGGAGGACAGGGTGGCTACACCTTC
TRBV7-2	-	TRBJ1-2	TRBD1	CASSPGTGGSYGYTF	TGTGCCAGCAGCCCGGGGACAGGGGGTAGCTATGGCTACACCTTC
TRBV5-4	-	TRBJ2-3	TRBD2	CASSLWTSGGTDTQYF	TGTGCCAGCAGCTTGTGGACTAGCGGGGGAACAGATACGCAGTATTTT
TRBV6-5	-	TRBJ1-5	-	CASNLAQGNQPQHF	TGTGCCAGCAATCTCGCCCAGGGCAATCAGCCCCAGCATTTT
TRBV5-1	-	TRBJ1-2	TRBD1	CASSLGDRTSYGYTF	TGCGCCAGCAGCTTGGGGGACAGGACCTCCTATGGCTACACCTTC
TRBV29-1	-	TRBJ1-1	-	CSVESGGATGEAFF	TGCAGCGTTGAGAGTGGGGGGGCTACGGGAGAAGCTTTCTTT
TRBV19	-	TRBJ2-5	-	CASSNRQPQETQYF	TGTGCCAGTAGTAATAGACAACCTCAAGAGACCCAGTACTTC
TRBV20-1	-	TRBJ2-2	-	CSASWRAGELFF	TGCAGTGCTAGTTGGAGAGCCGGGGAGCTGTTTTTT
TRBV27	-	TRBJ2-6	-	CASSFPFLPSGHVVSGANVLTF	TGTGCCAGCAGTTTTCCTTTTCTGCCCTCGGGACACGTCGTCTCTGGGGCCAACGTCCTGACTTTC
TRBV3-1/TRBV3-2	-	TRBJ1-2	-	CASSLQGLEFYGYTF	TGTGCCAGCAGCCTCCAAGGACTGGAATTCTATGGCTACACCTTC
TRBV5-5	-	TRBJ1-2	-	CASSLAAGDYGYTF	TGTGCCAGCAGCTTGGCCGCGGGGGACTATGGCTACACCTTC
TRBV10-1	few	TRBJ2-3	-	CASSALRRRTDTQYF	TGCGCCAGCAGTGCTTTGCGTAGGAGGACAGATACGCAGTATTTT
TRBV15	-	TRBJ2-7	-	CATSRDRTRSYEQYF	TGTGCCACCAGCAGAGATCGCACACGCTCCTACGAGCAGTACTTC
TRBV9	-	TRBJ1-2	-	CASSVDRGQGYTF	TGTGCCAGCAGCGTAGACCGAGGGCAGGGCTACACCTTC
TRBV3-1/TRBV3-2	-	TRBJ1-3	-	CASSQRETGNTIYF	TGTGCCAGCAGCCAGAGGGAAACTGGAAACACCATATATTTT
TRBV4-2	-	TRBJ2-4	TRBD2	CASSPGLAGAVQYF	TGTGCCAGCAGCCCGGGACTAGCGGGGGCCGTTCAGTACTTC
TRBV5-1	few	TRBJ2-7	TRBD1	CASSRDRGFEQYF	TGCGCCAGCTCCCGGGACAGGGGGTTCGAGCAGTACTTC
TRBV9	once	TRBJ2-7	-	CASSVGAGSSSYEQYF	TGTGCCAGCAGCGTAGGTGCGGGTAGCAGCTCCTACGAGCAGTACTTC
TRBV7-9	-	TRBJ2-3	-	CASSPQFSSTDTQYF	TGTGCCAGCAGCCCACAGTTCTCGAGCACAGATACGCAGTATTTT
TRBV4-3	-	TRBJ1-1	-	CASSQVERSAHPENTEAFF	TGCGCCAGCAGCCAAGTCGAGAGGTCGGCTCACCCCGAGAACACTGAAGCTTTCTTT
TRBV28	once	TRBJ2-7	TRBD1	CASTTGGYEQYF	TGTGCCAGCACCACAGGGGGGTACGAGCAGTACTTC
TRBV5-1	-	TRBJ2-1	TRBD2	CASSSGLAGGYNEQFF	TGCGCCAGCAGCTCGGGACTAGCGGGGGGGTACAATGAGCAGTTCTTC
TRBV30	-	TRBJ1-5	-	CAWSGNQGNQPQHF	TGTGCCTGGAGCGGAAACCAGGGCAATCAGCCCCAGCATTTT
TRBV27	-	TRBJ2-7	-	CASTENLEQYF	TGTGCCAGCACCGAGAATCTGGAGCAGTACTTC
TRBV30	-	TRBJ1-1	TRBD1	CAWSLGGWTTEAFF	TGTGCCTGGAGTTTAGGGGGCTGGACCACTGAAGCTTTCTTT
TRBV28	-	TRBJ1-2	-	CASSLGPNYGYTF	TGTGCCAGCAGTTTAGGGCCTAACTATGGCTACACCTTC
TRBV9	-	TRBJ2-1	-	CASSPREMVINNEQFF	TGTGCCAGCAGCCCCCGGGAGATGGTGATAAACAATGAGCAGTTCTTC
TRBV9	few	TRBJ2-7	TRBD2	CASSPGLLAGDEQYF	TGTGCCAGCAGCCCTGGACTCCTAGCGGGGGACGAGCAGTACTTC
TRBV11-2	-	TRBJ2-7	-	CASSLGPGNYEQYF	TGTGCCAGCAGCTTAGGGCCAGGGAACTACGAGCAGTACTTC
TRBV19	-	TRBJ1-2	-	CASTAFYGYTF	TGTGCCTCTACAGCTTTCTATGGCTACACCTTC
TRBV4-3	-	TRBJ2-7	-	CASSRTVDYEQYF	TGCGCCAGCAGCCGGACAGTCGACTACGAGCAGTACTTC
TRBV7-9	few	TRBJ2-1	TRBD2	CASSLPRRLAGGGNEQFF	TGTGCCAGCAGCCTCCCCCGGAGACTAGCGGGGGGTGGCAATGAGCAGTTCTTC
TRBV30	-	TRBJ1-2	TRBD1	CAWKGAGGYTF	TGTGCCTGGAAGGGGGCAGGTGGCTACACCTTC
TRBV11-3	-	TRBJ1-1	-	CASSPQVGGLRDGNTEAFF	TGTGCCAGCAGCCCTCAGGTCGGGGGGCTAAGGGATGGGAACACTGAAGCTTTCTTT
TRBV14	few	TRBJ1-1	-	CASSQDMGPNLSTEAFF	TGTGCCAGCAGCCAAGATATGGGGCCCAATCTGAGCACTGAAGCTTTCTTT
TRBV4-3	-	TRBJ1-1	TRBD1	CASSLGTANTEAFF	TGCGCCAGCAGCCTCGGGACAGCGAACACTGAAGCTTTCTTT
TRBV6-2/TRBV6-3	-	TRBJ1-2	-	CASSYSIPVNYGYTF	TGTGCCAGCAGTTACTCGATTCCGGTGAACTATGGCTACACCTTC
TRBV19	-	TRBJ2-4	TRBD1	CTLTTGQKNIQYF	TGTACTCTGACGACAGGGCAAAAAAACATTCAGTACTTC
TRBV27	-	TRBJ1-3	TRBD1	CASSQTGTGGRNTIYF	TGTGCCAGCAGTCAGACCGGGACAGGGGGCAGAAACACCATATATTTT
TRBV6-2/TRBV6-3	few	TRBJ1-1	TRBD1	CASSYRSGAGGLNTEAFF	TGTGCCAGCAGTTACAGATCCGGGGCAGGGGGTTTGAACACTGAAGCTTTCTTT
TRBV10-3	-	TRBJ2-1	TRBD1	CAISEPDRGLRDEQFF	TGTGCCATCAGTGAGCCGGACAGGGGGCTAAGGGATGAGCAGTTCTTC
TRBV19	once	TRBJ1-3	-	CASSVTVGNTIYF	TGTGCCAGTAGTGTGACAGTGGGAAACACCATATATTTT
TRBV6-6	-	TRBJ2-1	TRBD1	CASSYGQGVVNEQFF	TGTGCCAGCAGTTACGGTCAGGGGGTTGTGAATGAGCAGTTCTTC
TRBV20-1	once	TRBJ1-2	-	CSAVGGYGYTF	TGCAGTGCTGTCGGGGGCTATGGCTACACCTTC
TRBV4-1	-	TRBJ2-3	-	CASSPSISTDTQYF	TGCGCCAGCAGCCCTAGCATTAGCACAGATACGCAGTATTTT
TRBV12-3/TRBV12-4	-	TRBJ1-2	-	CASSFGQNYGYTF	TGTGCCAGCAGTTTTGGACAAAACTATGGCTACACCTTC
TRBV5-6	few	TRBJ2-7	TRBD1	CASSPDRGRYSYEQYF	TGTGCCAGCAGCCCAGACAGGGGCCGCTACTCCTACGAGCAGTACTTC
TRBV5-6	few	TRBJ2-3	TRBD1	CASSSGTGFITDTQYF	TGTGCCAGCAGCTCGGGGACAGGCTTCATAACAGATACGCAGTATTTT
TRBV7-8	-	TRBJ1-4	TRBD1	CASSLPLRGLDEKLFF	TGTGCCAGCAGCTTACCGCTCAGGGGGCTGGATGAAAAACTGTTTTTT